The present T cell receptor beta chain was sequenced within a study of blood T cell repertoires in COVID-19. Turning to the study itself: Acute and convalescent COVID-19 specimens originated in the United States, Italy and Spain. The analysed material was cDNA or gDNA that came from T cells, B-cell-depleted T cells, or PBMCs.

Under the authors' procedure: The authors estimated nucleated cell counts from reference gene primer amplification. Profiling relied on immunoSEQ multiplex PCR, and the TCRdb table lists in-frame clones only, not all of them. V and J calls plus clone size are reproduced from that table; the DNA served to infer D and trimming. The repertoire holds about 200,000 clones, with 80% to 90% as singletons. Germline V gene data show CDR1 as MGHDK and CDR2 as SYGVNS. The V end lost 4 bases, the J end lost 0 bases, and 6 bases lay between the germline ends. The CDR3 totals 13 residues. This clone has more than one count but fewer than ten.

The sequence derives from a man aged 25 to 45 who had recovered from COVID-19. The V call is TRBV25-1, the J call TRBJ1-2; no definite D call. Specimen: peripheral blood. The CDR3 loop reads CASSVLANYGYTF. CDR3 DNA: TGTGCCAGCAGTGTCCTAGCTAACTATGGCTACACCTTC.